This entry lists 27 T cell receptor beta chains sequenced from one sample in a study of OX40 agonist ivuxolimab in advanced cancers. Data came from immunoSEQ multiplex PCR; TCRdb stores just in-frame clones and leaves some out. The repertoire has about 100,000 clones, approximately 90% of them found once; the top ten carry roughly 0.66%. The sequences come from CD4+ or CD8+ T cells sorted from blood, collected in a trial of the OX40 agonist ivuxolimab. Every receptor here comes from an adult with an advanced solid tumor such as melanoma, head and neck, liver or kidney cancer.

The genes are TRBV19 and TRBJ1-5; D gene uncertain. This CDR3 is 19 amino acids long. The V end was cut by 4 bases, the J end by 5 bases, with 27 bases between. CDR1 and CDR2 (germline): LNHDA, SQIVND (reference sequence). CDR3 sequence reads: CASSRGLGLGSLLDQPQHF. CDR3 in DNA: TGTGCCAGTAGTAGGGGTTTGGGGTTGGGGAGCCTCCTTGATCAGCCCCAGCATTTT.

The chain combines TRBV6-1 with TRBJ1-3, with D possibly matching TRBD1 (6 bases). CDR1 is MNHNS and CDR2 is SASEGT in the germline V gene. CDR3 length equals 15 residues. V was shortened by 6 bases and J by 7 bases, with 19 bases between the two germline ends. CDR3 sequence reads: CASRPPRGAANTIYF. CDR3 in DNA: TGTGCCAGCAGACCACCCCGGGGGGCTGCGAACACCATATATTTT.

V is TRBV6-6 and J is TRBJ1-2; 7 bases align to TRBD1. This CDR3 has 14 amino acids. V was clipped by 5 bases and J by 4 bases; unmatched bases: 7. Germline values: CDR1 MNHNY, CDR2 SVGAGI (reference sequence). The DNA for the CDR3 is TGTGCCAGCAGTCCACGACAGGGAAGCTATGGCTACACCTTC. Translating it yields CASSPRQGSYGYTF.

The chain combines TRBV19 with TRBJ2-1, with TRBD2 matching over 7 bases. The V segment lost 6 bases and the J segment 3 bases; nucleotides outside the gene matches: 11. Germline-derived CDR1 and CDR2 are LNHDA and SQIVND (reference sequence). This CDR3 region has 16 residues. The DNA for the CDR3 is TGTGCCAGTAGGGGTCCCAGCGGGATACACTACAATGAGCAGTTCTTC. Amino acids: CASRGPSGIHYNEQFF.

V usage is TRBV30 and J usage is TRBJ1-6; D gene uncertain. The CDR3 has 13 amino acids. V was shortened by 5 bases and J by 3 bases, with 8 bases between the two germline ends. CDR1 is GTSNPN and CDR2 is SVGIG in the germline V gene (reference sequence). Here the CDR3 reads CAWHINYNSPLHF. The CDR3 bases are TGTGCCTGGCATATCAACTATAATTCACCCCTCCACTTT.

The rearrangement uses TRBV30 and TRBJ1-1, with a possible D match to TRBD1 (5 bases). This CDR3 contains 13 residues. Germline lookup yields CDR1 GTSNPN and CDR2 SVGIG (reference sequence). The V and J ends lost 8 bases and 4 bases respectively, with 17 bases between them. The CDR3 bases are TGTGCCGGCCTGGGGCAGGGCGTCACTGAAGCTTTCTTT. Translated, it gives CAGLGQGVTEAFF.

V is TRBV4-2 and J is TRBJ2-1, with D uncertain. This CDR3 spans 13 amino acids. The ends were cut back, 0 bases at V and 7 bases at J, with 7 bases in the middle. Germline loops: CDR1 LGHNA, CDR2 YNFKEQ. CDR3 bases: TGTGCCAGCAGCCAAGATGCCCTAAATGAGCAGTTCTTC. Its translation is CASSQDALNEQFF.

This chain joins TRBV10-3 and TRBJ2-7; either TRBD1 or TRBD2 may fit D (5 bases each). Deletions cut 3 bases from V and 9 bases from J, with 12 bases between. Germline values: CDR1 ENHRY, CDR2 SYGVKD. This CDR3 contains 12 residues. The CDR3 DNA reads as TGTGCCATCAGTGACGGGGCCACGGTGCAGTACTTC. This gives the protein CAISDGATVQYF.

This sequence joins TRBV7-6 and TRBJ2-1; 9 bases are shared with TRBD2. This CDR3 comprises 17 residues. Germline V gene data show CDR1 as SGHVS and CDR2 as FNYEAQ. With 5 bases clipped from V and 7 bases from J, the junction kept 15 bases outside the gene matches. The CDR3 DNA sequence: TGTGCCAGCAGCCCTATCGGTGCGGGGGGGCCTAGGAATGAGCAGTTCTTC. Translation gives CASSPIGAGGPRNEQFF.

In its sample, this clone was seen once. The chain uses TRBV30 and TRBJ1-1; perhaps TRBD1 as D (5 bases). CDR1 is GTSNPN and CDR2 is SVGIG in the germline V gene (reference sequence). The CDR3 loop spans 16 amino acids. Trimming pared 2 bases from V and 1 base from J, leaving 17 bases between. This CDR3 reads CAWSMSFGGENTEAFF. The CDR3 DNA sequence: TGTGCCTGGAGTATGAGCTTTGGGGGAGAGAACACTGAAGCTTTCTTT.

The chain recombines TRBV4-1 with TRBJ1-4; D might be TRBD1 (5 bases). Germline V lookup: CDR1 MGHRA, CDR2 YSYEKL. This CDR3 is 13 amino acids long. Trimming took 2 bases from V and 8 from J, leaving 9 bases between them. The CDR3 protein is CASSQIRQEKLFF. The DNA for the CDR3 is TGCGCCAGCAGCCAAATCAGACAGGAAAAACTGTTTTTT.

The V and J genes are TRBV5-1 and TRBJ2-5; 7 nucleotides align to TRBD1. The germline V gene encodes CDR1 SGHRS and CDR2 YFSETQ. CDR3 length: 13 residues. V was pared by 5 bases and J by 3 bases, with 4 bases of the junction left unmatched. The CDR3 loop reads CASRVGTEETQYF. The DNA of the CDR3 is TGCGCCAGCAGAGTCGGGACAGAAGAGACCCAGTACTTC.

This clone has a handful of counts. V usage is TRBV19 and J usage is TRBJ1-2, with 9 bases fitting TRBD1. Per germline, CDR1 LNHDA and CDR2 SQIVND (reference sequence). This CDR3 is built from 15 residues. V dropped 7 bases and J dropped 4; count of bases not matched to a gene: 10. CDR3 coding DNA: TGTGCCAGTACCCAATATGGGGACAGGGCCTATGGCTACACCTTC. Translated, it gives CASTQYGDRAYGYTF.

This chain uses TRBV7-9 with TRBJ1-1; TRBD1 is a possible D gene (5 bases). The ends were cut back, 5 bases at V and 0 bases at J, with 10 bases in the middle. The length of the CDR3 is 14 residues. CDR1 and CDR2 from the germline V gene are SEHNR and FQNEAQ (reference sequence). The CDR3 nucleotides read TGTGCCAGCAGCCGGGGGGGACTGAACACTGAAGCTTTCTTT. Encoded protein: CASSRGGLNTEAFF.

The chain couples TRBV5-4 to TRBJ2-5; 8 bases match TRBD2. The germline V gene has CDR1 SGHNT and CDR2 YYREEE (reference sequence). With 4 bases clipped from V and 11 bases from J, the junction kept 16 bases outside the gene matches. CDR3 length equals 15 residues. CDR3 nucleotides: TGTGCCAGCAGCCGGCCTTCCAACCTAGCGGGTGAGCAGTACTTC. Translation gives CASSRPSNLAGEQYF.

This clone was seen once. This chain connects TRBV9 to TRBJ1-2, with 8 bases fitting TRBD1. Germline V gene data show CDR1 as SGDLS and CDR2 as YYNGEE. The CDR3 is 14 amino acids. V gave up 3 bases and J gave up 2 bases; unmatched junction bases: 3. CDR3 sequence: CASSGWTGNYGYTF. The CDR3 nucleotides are TGTGCCAGCAGCGGGTGGACAGGGAACTATGGCTACACCTTC.

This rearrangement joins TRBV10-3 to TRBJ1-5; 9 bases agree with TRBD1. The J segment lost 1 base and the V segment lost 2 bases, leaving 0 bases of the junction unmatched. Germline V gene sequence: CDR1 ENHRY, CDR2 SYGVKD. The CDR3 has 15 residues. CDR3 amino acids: CAISEGQGSNQPQHF. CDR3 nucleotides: TGTGCCATCAGTGAGGGACAGGGGAGCAATCAGCCCCAGCATTTT.

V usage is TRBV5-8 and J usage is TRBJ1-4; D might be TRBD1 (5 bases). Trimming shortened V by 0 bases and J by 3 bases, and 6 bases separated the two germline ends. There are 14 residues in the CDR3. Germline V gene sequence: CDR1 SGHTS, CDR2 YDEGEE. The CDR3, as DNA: TGTGCCAGCAGCTTGGGACAGCCTAATGAAAAACTGTTTTTT. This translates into CASSLGQPNEKLFF.

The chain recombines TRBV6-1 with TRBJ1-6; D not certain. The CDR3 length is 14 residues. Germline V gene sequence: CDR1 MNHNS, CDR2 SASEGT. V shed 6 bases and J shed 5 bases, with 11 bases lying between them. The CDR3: CASSRSVDNSPLHF. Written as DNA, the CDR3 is TGTGCCAGCAGCCGCTCGGTAGATAATTCACCCCTCCACTTT.

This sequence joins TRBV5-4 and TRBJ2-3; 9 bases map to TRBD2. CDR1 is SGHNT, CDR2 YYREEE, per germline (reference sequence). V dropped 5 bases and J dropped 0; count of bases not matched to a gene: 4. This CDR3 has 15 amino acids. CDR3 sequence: CASRVSGGSTDTQYF. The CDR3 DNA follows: TGTGCCAGCAGAGTTAGCGGGGGAAGCACAGATACGCAGTATTTT.

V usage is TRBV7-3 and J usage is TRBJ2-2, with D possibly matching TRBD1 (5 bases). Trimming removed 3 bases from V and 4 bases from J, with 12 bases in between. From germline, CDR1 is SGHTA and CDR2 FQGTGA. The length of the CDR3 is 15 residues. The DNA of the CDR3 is TGTGCCAGCAGCTTGTCCCAACAGGCCACCGGGGAGCTGTTTTTT. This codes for CASSLSQQATGELFF. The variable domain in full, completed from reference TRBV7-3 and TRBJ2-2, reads GAGVSQTPSNKVTEKGKYVELRCDPISGHTALYWYRQSLGQGPEFLIYFQGTGAADDSGLPNDRFFAVRPEGSVSTLKIQRTERGDSAVYLCASSLSQQATGELFFGEGSRLTVL.

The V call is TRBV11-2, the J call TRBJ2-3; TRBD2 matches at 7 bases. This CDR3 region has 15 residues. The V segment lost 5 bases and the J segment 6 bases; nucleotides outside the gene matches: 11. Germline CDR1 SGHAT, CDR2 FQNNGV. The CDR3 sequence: CASSPLGQGGDTQYF. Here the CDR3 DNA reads TGTGCCAGCAGCCCCCTAGGGCAGGGAGGGGATACGCAGTATTTT.

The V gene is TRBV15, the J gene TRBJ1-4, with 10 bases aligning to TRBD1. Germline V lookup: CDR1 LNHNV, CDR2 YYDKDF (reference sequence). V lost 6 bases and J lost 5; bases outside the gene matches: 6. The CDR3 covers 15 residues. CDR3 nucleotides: TGTGCCACCAGGCCGGAGGGACAGGGGAATGAAAAACTGTTTTTT. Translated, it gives CATRPEGQGNEKLFF.

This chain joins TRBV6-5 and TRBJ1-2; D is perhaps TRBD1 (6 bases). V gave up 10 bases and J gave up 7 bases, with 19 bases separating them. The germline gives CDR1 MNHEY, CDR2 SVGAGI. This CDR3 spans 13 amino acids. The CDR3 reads CATTREGVGGYTF. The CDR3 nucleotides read TGTGCCACAACTCGAGAGGGGGTTGGTGGCTACACCTTC.

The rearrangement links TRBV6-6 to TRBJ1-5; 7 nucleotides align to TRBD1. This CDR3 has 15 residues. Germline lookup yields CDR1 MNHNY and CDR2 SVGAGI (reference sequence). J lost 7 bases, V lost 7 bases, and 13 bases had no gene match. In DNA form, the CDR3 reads TGTGCCAGCACTAACACAGAGGGGGCGGAACAGCCCCAGCATTTT. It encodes CASTNTEGAEQPQHF.

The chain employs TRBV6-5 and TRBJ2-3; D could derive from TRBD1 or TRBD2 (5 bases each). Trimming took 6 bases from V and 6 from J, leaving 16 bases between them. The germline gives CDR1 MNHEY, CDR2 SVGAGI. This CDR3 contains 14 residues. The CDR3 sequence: CASRPFSGDDTQYF. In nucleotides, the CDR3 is TGTGCCAGCAGGCCCTTTAGTGGGGACGATACGCAGTATTTT.

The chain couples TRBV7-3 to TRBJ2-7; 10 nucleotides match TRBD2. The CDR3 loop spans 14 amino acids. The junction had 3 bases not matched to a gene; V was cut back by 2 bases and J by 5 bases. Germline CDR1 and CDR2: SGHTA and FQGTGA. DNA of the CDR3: TGTGCCAGCAGCTTAGCAGCGGGAGGGGACGAGCAGTACTTC. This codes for CASSLAAGGDEQYF.